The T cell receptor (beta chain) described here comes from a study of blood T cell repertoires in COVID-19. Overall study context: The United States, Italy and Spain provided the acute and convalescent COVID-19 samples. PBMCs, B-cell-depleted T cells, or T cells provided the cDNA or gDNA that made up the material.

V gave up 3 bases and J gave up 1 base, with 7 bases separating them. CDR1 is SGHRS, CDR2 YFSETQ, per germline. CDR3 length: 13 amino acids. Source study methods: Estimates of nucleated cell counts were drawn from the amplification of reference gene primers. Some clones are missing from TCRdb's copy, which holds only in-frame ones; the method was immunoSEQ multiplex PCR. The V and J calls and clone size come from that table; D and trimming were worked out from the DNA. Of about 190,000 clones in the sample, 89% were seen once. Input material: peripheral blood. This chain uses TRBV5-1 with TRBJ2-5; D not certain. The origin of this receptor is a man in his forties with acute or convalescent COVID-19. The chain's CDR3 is CASSSPGQETQYF. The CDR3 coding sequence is TGCGCCAGCAGCTCCCCGGGCCAAGAGACCCAGTACTTC.